This TCR beta chain was captured in a study of cytotoxic CD8 clonotypes in ibrutinib-treated CLL. As for the study in general: Responses: some 25 partial, 2 complete; after median around 70 months, around 15 stayed remitted, approximately twelve progressed.

Whole-study results and caveats: Whereas clonality rose at ibrutinib response, it declined toward baseline at progression. In comparison with age-matched healthy donors, baseline clonality was higher and tracked circulating CD8+ T-cell counts.

This clone came up once. The target antigen is unknown. Depth targeted 1 in 200,000 to 1 in 1 million T cells, averaging approximately 9.9x coverage per clonotype. Libraries were prepared by immunoSEQ multiplex PCR; TCRdb keeps only in-frame clonotypes and omits some of them. The table includes about 140,000 clones, 91% detected once. The CDR3 covers 12 residues. Germline CDR1 and CDR2: WNHNN and SYGVQD (reference sequence). Between the trimmed V and J ends, which lost 7 bases and 5 bases, there was a span of 9 bases. The chain joins TRBV10-1 to TRBJ2-1; the D gene could be TRBD1 or TRBD2 (6 bases each). The origin of this receptor is a human donor with chronic lymphocytic leukemia. Sequenced material: PBMCs, taken after 12 months of ibrutinib treatment. The CDR3 nucleotides are TGCGCCAGCAAGGGGGGAGACAATGAGCAGTTCTTC. Encoded protein: CASKGGDNEQFF.